The clone carrying this TCR beta chain was seen ten or more times. Antigen unknown. The sample originates from a study of CD8 T cells in ankylosing spondylitis. Overall study findings and caveats: The authors reported significant enrichment of disease-linked clones in matched ankylosing spondylitis synovial fluid.

TCRdb ran MiXCR on the 5' RACE reads and lists one entry per CDR3 protein. The table includes more than 150,000 distinct CDR3 sequences, 10% to 15% detected once. The sequence was collected from a female donor with ankylosing spondylitis or in good health (not recorded which). What was sequenced was blood, either unsorted or a sorted T cell fraction (not recorded which).

DNA for the CDR3: TGTGCCAGCAGCGTATTCAAGGGGGGCAATGAGCAGTTCTTC. Translating gives CASSVFKGGNEQFF. The genes are TRBV7-6 and TRBJ2-1; perhaps D is TRBD1 or TRBD2 (6 bases each). The germline CDR1 and CDR2 sequences are SGHVS and FNYEAQ. This CDR3 contains 14 residues. V was clipped by 5 bases and J by 6 bases, with 14 bases between them.